This T cell receptor beta chain was captured in a study of T cells expressing NK-cell markers. Whole-study context: Among the eight sequenced donors, seven tested HCMV-seropositive and one tested seronegative.

TCR beta cDNA was generated via 5'RACE template switching incorporating UMIs. TCRdb re-analyzed the 5' RACE reads; it lists each CDR3 protein once, without DNA. The sample shows approximately 440,000 distinct CDR3 sequences, and 1.4% sits with its ten largest clones. CDR3 size: 13 residues. CDR1 is DFQATT and CDR2 is SNEGSKA in the germline V gene (reference sequence). Sequenced: blood T cells: a sorted CD56 or NKG2C T cell subset, CD4+ or CD8+ T cells, or bulk PBMC T cells (not recorded which). The chain has TRBV20-1 and TRBJ2-2; absent DNA, TCRdb's TRBD2 call cannot be checked. The source is a woman in her fifties or sixties in good health. The CDR3 region is CSASSGARRELFF.